These 18 T cell receptor beta chains were all obtained from the same sample, sequenced in a study of T cell responses to AZD1222 COVID-19 vaccine. Profiling relied on immunoSEQ multiplex PCR, and the TCRdb table lists in-frame clones only, not all of them. The sample consists of 120,000 to 150,000 clones, roughly 84% of them appearing once. The sequencing here drew on peripheral blood, taken 28 days after the second AZD1222 dose. Receptors were obtained from an adult who received the AZD1222 COVID-19 vaccine.

This chain joins TRBV18 and TRBJ1-5, with D perhaps matching TRBD1 (6 bases). V gave up 6 bases and J gave up 4 bases, with 10 bases separating them. From germline, CDR1 is KGHSH and CDR2 LQKENI. CDR3 size: 13 residues. Here the CDR3 DNA reads TGTGCCAGCTCGGGGGCCAGTAATCAGCCCCAGCATTTT. Translating gives CASSGASNQPQHF.

The genes are TRBV12-5 and TRBJ1-2, with D perhaps matching TRBD1 (5 bases). Germline CDR1 LGHNT, CDR2 FRNRAP. The CDR3 length is 13 residues. Trimming pared 5 bases from V and 5 bases from J, leaving 12 bases between. In DNA, the CDR3 is TGTGCTAGTGGTCCCGGGACCGGTTATGGCTACACCTTC. As protein: CASGPGTGYGYTF.

V is TRBV14 and J is TRBJ1-2; D gene unclear. The CDR3 has 14 residues. In germline, CDR1 is SGHDN, CDR2 FVKESK. Trimming took 1 base from V and 4 from J, leaving 10 bases between them. CDR3 sequence reads: CASSQVHPSYGYTF. CDR3 in DNA: TGTGCCAGCAGCCAAGTACACCCTAGCTATGGCTACACCTTC. The full variable domain, completed using reference TRBV14 and TRBJ1-2, is EAGVTQFPSHSVIEKGQTVTLRCDPISGHDNLYWYRRVMGKEIKFLLHFVKESKQDESGMPNNRFLAERTGGTYSTLKVQPAELEDSGVYFCASSQVHPSYGYTFGSGTRLTVV.

Notes on this clone: The same CDR3 is also encoded by other DNA sequences in this sample. The V call is TRBV28, the J call TRBJ2-7; D gene ambiguous. The CDR3 runs 12 residues. V was clipped by 2 bases and J by 4 bases, with 6 bases between them. CDR1 is MDHEN, CDR2 SYDVKM, per germline. The DNA for the CDR3 is TGTGCCAGCAGTTTAATGGGGTACGAGCAGTACTTC. As protein: CASSLMGYEQYF. The entire variable domain, with the rest obtained from reference TRBV28 and TRBJ2-7, is as follows: DVKVTQSSRYLVKRTGEKVFLECVQDMDHENMFWYRQDPGLGLRLIYFSYDVKMKEKGDIPEGYSVSREKKERFSLILESASTNQTSMYLCASSLMGYEQYFGPGTRLTVT.

This clone has only one observation. The gene calls are TRBV3-1 (or the pseudogene TRBV3-2) and TRBJ2-7; TRBD2 aligns across 7 bases. V dropped 3 bases and J dropped 0; count of bases not matched to a gene: 11. Germline V gives CDR1 LGHDT, CDR2 YNNKEL (reference sequence). The CDR3 is 17 amino acids. The CDR3 DNA sequence: TGTGCCAGCAGCCACAATCCGGCTAGCGGTAGCTCCTACGAGCAGTACTTC. This encodes CASSHNPASGSSYEQYF.

This clone was counted between two and nine times. V gene TRBV18 combines with J gene TRBJ1-4; D gene ambiguous. Germline V CDR1 and CDR2: KGHSH, LQKENI. The CDR3 has 14 amino acids. V lost 5 bases and J 5 bases, leaving 12 bases between the germline ends. The CDR3 sequence is CASSRSQKNEKLFF. The CDR3 coding sequence is TGTGCCAGCTCAAGGTCTCAGAAAAATGAAAAACTGTTTTTT. Using reference TRBV18 and TRBJ1-4 for the parts outside the CDR3, the full variable domain is NAGVMQNPRHLVRRRGQEARLRCSPMKGHSHVYWYRQLPEEGLKFMVYLQKENIIDESGMPKERFSAEFPKEGPSILRIQQVVRGDSAAYFCASSRSQKNEKLFFGSGTQLSVL.

This chain connects TRBV7-9 to TRBJ2-2, with D tentatively TRBD2 (5 bases). The CDR3 contains 13 residues. Trimming cost V 5 bases and J 7 bases, with 11 bases left between them. Germline V gene data show CDR1 as SEHNR and CDR2 as FQNEAQ (reference sequence). CDR3 nucleotides: TGTGCCAGCAGCCTCGGAGGATACGGGGAGCTGTTTTTT. This codes for CASSLGGYGELFF.

This chain links TRBV7-9 with TRBJ1-4; TRBD1 agrees at 8 bases. This CDR3 is 16 amino acids long. The V gene's germline CDR1 is SEHNR and CDR2 FQNEAQ (reference sequence). The V segment lost 3 bases and the J segment 3 bases; nucleotides outside the gene matches: 6. CDR3 residues: CASSFFQGAANEKLFF. CDR3 coding DNA: TGTGCCAGCAGCTTTTTCCAGGGGGCGGCTAATGAAAAACTGTTTTTT.

The chain employs TRBV11-2 and TRBJ1-1; 11 nucleotides align to TRBD1. Trimming took 1 base from V and 1 from J; bases not matched to a gene: 5. The CDR3 length is 17 residues. Germline V CDR1 and CDR2: SGHAT, FQNNGV. The CDR3 spells CASSLGRGQGANTEAFF. The CDR3 region has the DNA TGTGCCAGCAGCTTAGGCCGAGGACAGGGGGCGAACACTGAAGCTTTCTTT.

The chain has TRBV12-3 or TRBV12-4 and TRBJ2-5; 8 nucleotides match TRBD1. This CDR3 comprises 13 residues. V dropped 6 bases and J dropped 7; count of bases not matched to a gene: 7. CDR3 coding DNA: TGTGCCAGCAGACTGGACAGGGCTGGGACCCAGTACTTC. Protein sequence: CASRLDRAGTQYF.

As for this clone: Other nucleotide sequences in the sample specify the same CDR3. The chain is built from TRBV10-2 and TRBJ1-1; TRBD1 might be the D (6 bases). Trimming took 7 bases from V and 1 from J, leaving 13 bases between them. This CDR3 is 14 amino acids long. Germline assignment: CDR1 WSHSY and CDR2 SAAADI. The CDR3 region has the DNA TGCGCCAGCAAGTCGGGACACCCGAACACTGAAGCTTTCTTT. Protein sequence: CASKSGHPNTEAFF.

The chain combines TRBV18 with TRBJ1-6; the match to TRBD1 covers 8 bases. This CDR3 has 16 amino acids. Trimming cost V 1 base and J 6 bases; bases outside gene matches: 5. Germline CDR1 is KGHSH and CDR2 is LQKENI. The CDR3 DNA reads as TGTGCCAGCTCACCACAGCGGACAGGGCCTAATTCACCCCTCCACTTT. Amino acids: CASSPQRTGPNSPLHF.

As DNA, the CDR3 is TGTGCCAGCAGTGGCGACAGGCCCTTCTCCTACGAGCAGTACTTC. It yields the protein CASSGDRPFSYEQYF. The rearrangement links TRBV7-9 to TRBJ2-7, with D perhaps TRBD1 (6 bases). Trimming shortened V by 6 bases and J by 0 bases, and 15 bases separated the two germline ends. CDR1 is SEHNR and CDR2 is FQNEAQ in the germline V gene (reference sequence). The CDR3 consists of 15 residues. The full variable domain, with the rest looked up from reference TRBV7-9 and TRBJ2-7, is DTGVSQNPRHKITKRGQNVTFRCDPISEHNRLYWYRQTLGQGPEFLTYFQNEAQLEKSRLLSDRFSAERPKGSFSTLEIQRTEQGDSAMYLCASSGDRPFSYEQYFGPGTRLTVT.

The rearrangement links TRBV29-1 to TRBJ1-1, with 7 positions matching TRBD1. CDR1 and CDR2 from the germline V gene are SQVTM and ANQGSEA. V lost 1 base to trimming and J lost 1 base; unmatched junction nucleotides: 6. The CDR3 loop spans 15 amino acids. CDR3 in amino acids: CSVEVFGTANTEAFF. DNA for the CDR3: TGCAGCGTTGAAGTATTTGGGACAGCGAACACTGAAGCTTTCTTT.

This clone appeared a few times. This chain uses TRBV30 with TRBJ2-7, with 8 bases aligning to TRBD1. Germline V gives CDR1 GTSNPN, CDR2 SVGIG (reference sequence). After removal of 3 bases from V and 2 bases from J, the junction contained 6 bases not matched to a gene. The CDR3 sequence is 14 residues long. In nucleotides, the CDR3 is TGTGCCTGGAGGGGGACAGGCAACACCTACGAGCAGTACTTC. Translating gives CAWRGTGNTYEQYF.

The V call is TRBV5-1, the J call TRBJ2-2; TRBD1 aligns across 10 bases. V lost 6 bases, J lost 3 bases, and 5 bases stayed unmatched. The length of the CDR3 is 15 residues. Germline assignment: CDR1 SGHRS and CDR2 YFSETQ. CDR3 DNA: TGCGCCAGCACTACCGGGACAGGGGACACCGGGGAGCTGTTTTTT. Translating gives CASTTGTGDTGELFF.

The J gene is TRBJ2-7, the V gene TRBV6-6; D gene uncertain. Germline assignment: CDR1 MNHNY and CDR2 SVGAGI (reference sequence). V lost 4 bases, J lost 6 bases, and 7 bases lay in between. The CDR3 totals 11 residues. The CDR3: CASSWKVEQYF. CDR3 coding DNA: TGTGCCAGCAGTTGGAAAGTCGAGCAGTACTTC.

The chain combines TRBV5-6 with TRBJ1-2; D gene uncertain. Germline V gene data show CDR1 as SGHDT and CDR2 as YYEEEE. The V end was cut by 0 bases, the J end by 0 bases, with 3 bases between. The CDR3 runs to 13 residues. DNA of the CDR3: TGTGCCAGCAGCTTGGACTCTAACTATGGCTACACCTTC. It encodes CASSLDSNYGYTF.